Each of the 6 T cell receptor beta chains below was sequenced from the same sample in a study of T cell responses to AZD1222 COVID-19 vaccine. Assay used: immunoSEQ multiplex PCR; TCRdb lists only in-frame clones, some missing. There are 150,000 to 200,000 clones in the sample; about 90% occur only once, and about 0.53% lies in the top ten. The sample in question was peripheral blood, obtained on day 0 of AZD1222 vaccination. The source of these receptors is an adult in good health.

The chain links TRBV14 to TRBJ1-6; D remains unclear. The CDR3 is 16 amino acids. Per the germline V gene, CDR1 is SGHDN and CDR2 is FVKESK. V lost 4 bases and J lost 0, with 10 bases in between. This chain's CDR3 is CASSRRSPSYNSPLHF. CDR3 in DNA: TGTGCCAGCAGCCGGAGAAGTCCCTCCTATAATTCACCCCTCCACTTT.

This chain's CDR3 is CASSFGPNTGELFF. CDR3 nucleotides: TGTGCCAGCAGCTTTGGGCCGAACACCGGGGAGCTGTTTTTT. The chain carries TRBV7-8 and TRBJ2-2; no firm D call. The CDR3 sequence is 14 residues long. Germline V CDR1 and CDR2: SGHVS, FQNEAQ. Trimming took 3 bases from V and 0 from J, leaving 5 bases between them.

The chain recombines TRBV20-1 with TRBJ2-1; D is unresolved. Germline assignment: CDR1 DFQATT and CDR2 SNEGSKA (reference sequence). Trimming removed 3 bases at V and 5 bases at J, with 17 bases between. This CDR3 is 15 amino acids long. The CDR3 is CSASALLEVNNEQFF. CDR3 nucleotides: TGCAGTGCTAGTGCACTCCTCGAGGTCAACAATGAGCAGTTCTTC.

V is TRBV19 and J is TRBJ1-5, with no clear D. The CDR3 length is 12 residues. With 10 bases removed from V and 3 bases from J, the gap between germline ends came to 10 bases. From germline, CDR1 is LNHDA and CDR2 SQIVND (reference sequence). CDR3 residues: CATGDNNQPQHF. DNA for the CDR3: TGTGCCACTGGAGATAACAATCAGCCCCAGCATTTT.

This clone has more than one count but fewer than ten. The rearrangement uses TRBV29-1 and TRBJ1-2, with 8 bases fitting TRBD1. V shed 8 bases, J shed 2 bases, and the junction held 10 bases outside the gene matches. The germline V gene has CDR1 SQVTM and CDR2 ANQGSEA. The CDR3 contains 14 residues. The DNA for the CDR3 is TGCAGCCGTGTGACAGGGGCGAGGAACTATGGCTACACCTTC. This encodes CSRVTGARNYGYTF.

The rearrangement uses TRBV29-1 and TRBJ2-1; 10 bases align to TRBD2. Losses at the gene ends were 3 bases for V and 9 bases for J; bases not matched to a gene: 2. Germline V gene data show CDR1 as SQVTM and CDR2 as ANQGSEA. This CDR3 contains 12 residues. The DNA for the CDR3 is TGCAGCGTTGACTGGACTAGCGGTGAGCAGTTCTTC. Translating gives CSVDWTSGEQFF.